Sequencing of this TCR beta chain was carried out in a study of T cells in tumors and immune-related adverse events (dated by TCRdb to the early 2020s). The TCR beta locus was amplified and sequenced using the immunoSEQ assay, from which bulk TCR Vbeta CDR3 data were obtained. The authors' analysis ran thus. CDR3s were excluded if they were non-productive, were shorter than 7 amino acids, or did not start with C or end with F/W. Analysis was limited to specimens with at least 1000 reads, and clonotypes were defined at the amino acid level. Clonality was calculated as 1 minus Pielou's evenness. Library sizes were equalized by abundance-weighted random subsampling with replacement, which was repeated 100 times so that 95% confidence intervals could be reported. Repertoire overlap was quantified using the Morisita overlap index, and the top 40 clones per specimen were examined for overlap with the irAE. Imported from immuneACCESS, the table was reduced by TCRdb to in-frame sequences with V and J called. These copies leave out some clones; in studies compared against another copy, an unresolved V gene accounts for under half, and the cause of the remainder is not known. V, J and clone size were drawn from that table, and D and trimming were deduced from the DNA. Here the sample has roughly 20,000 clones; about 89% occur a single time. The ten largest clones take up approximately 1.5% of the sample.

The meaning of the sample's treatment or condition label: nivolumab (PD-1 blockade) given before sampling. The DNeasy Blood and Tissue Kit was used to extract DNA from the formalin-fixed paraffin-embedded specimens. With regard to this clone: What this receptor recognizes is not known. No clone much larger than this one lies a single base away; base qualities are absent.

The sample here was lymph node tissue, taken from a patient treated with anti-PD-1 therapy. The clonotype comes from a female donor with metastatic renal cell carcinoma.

In nucleotides, the sequence is TGTGCCAGTAGTCGTCCGGCAGGGTGGGAAGCTTTCTTT. Protein translation: CASSRPAGWEAFF. Recombination linked TRBV19 to TRBJ1-1, and the D gene may be TRBD1, 5 bases matching. From a lookup of the germline V gene (reference sequence), CDR1 and CDR2 are LNHDA and SQIVND. The CDR3 contains 13 residues, cysteine and phenylalanine counted. The sequence is cut down to CDR3 DNA, 39 bases in frame from base 1. V drops 5 bases and J drops 8 bases, leaving 15 bases in between.